This TCR beta chain is from a study of blood T cell repertoires in COVID-19 (dated by TCRdb to 2020 to 2022). About the investigation overall: The collaborator samples originated in the United States, Italy and Spain and spanned the acute and convalescent phases of COVID-19. The prospective study material was composed of cDNA or gDNA derived from T cells, B-cell-depleted T cells, or PBMCs. Subjects who had been exposed to COVID-19, were actively infected with it, or had recovered from it provided the deeply sampled blood TCRbeta repertoires that made up the dataset. A freely available public database, intended as a resource for researchers studying the immune response to SARS-CoV-2, is where the repertoires were released. Samples were obtained from the ongoing ImmuneRACE study (first 160 participants) and from over 1,000 subjects provided by 6 global collaborators. Nearly every sample came with metadata listing a de-identified subject ID, COVID-19 status, age in years and sex. HLA class I and class II types, where available, came from metadata supplied by the sample provider rather than from assay-based typing.

Trimming takes 6 bases from V and 1 base from J, and the germline ends sit 13 bases apart. The CDR3 numbers 14 residues from cysteine through phenylalanine. Just CDR3 DNA is preserved here, 42 bases in frame from base 1. The germline V gene (reference sequence) specifies MNHEY as CDR1 and SMNVEV as CDR2. One collaborating source in Seattle enrolled patients during active infection and followed them longitudinally through the course of disease. Each collaborating institution followed its own protocols to collect whole blood in K2EDTA tubes. Collaborator samples were shipped for TCRbeta analysis as frozen whole blood, isolated PBMCs, or DNA extracted from either sample type. This clone was seen only a few times. This clone's antigen is unknown. Nothing much larger sits one base from this clone, and base qualities are not available. General conclusions and limits of the study: The amount of clinical and demographic metadata varied by source and participant and was provided uncurated.

The immunoSEQ Assay, a bias-controlled multiplex PCR, was used to amplify TCRbeta CDR3 regions from genomic DNA. The published analysis was carried out like this. Nucleated cell counts per sample were estimated from amplification of reference gene primers within the assay. Sequence reads were collapsed and filtered to measure the absolute abundance of every unique TCRbeta CDR3 rearrangement. Productive Simpson clonality was computed per sample as the square root of Simpson's diversity index over productive rearrangements. As stored in TCRdb, this immuneACCESS dataset retains in-frame rearrangements with V and J assigned. A fraction of the clones does not appear; measured against another copy, unresolved V genes explain less than half of the discrepancy, and the remainder lacks a known reason. That table supplies the V and J calls and clone size; D and trimming were determined from the DNA. This sample comprises roughly 160,000 clones, 79% of them detected only once. Jointly, the top ten make up approximately 7.7% of the sample.

The sequence was obtained from a woman aged 60-75 years with COVID-19, enrolled during active disease. The V gene is TRBV27 and the J gene is TRBJ2-7, and perhaps TRBD2 as D gene, on 5 matching bases. Sequencing was done on a sample of peripheral blood. The CDR3: CASRGDGISYEQYF. The bases read TGTGCCAGCAGGGGAGACGGAATATCCTACGAGCAGTACTTC.